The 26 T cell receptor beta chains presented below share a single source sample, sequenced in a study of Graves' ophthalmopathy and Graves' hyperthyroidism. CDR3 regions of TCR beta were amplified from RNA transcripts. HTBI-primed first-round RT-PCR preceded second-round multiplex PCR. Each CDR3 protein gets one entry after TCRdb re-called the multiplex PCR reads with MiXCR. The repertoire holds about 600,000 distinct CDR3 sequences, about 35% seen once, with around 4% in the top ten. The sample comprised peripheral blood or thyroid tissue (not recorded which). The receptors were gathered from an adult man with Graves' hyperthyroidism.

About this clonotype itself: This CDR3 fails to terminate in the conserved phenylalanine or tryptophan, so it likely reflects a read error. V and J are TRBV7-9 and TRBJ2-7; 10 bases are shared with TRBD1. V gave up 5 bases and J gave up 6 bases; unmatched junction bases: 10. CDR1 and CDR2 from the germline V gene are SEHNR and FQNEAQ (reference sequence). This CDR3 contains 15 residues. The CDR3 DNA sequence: TGTGCCAGCAGCCTCTCCGGGACAGGGGTGGGCGAGCAGTACTCC. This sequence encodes CASSLSGTGVGEQYS.

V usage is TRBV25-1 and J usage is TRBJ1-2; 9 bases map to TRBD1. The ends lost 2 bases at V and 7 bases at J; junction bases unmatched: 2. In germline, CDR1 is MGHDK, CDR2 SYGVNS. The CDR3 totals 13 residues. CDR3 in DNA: TGTGCCAGCAGTGAAGGACAGGGGCCTGGCTACACCTTC. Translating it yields CASSEGQGPGYTF.

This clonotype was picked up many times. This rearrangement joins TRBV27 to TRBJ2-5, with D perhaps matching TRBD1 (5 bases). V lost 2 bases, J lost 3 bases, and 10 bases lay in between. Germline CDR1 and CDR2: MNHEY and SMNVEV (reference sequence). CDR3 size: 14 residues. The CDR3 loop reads CASSLQGREETQYF. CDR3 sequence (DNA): TGTGCCAGCAGTTTACAGGGTCGCGAAGAGACCCAGTACTTC.

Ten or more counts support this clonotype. DNA of the CDR3: TGTGCCAGCAGCTACCTCCCGACAGGGGGATACGAGCAGTACTTC. It yields the protein CASSYLPTGGYEQYF. The rearrangement links TRBV9 to TRBJ2-7, with 9 bases matching TRBD1. V dropped 4 bases and J dropped 4; count of bases not matched to a gene: 9. The CDR3 covers 15 residues. Germline V gene sequence: CDR1 SGDLS, CDR2 YYNGEE.

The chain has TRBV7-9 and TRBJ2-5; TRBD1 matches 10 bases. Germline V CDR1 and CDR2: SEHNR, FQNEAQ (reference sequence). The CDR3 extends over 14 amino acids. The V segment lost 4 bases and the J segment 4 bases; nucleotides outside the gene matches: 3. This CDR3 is CASSWRQGAETQYF. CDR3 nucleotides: TGTGCCAGCAGCTGGAGACAGGGGGCAGAGACCCAGTACTTC.

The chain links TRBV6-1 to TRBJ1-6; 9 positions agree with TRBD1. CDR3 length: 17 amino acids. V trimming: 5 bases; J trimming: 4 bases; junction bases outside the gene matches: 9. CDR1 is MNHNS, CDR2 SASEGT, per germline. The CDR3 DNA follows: TGTGCCAGCAGTTACCGGAGGACAGGGGCGTATAATTCACCCCTCCACTTT. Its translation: CASSYRRTGAYNSPLHF.

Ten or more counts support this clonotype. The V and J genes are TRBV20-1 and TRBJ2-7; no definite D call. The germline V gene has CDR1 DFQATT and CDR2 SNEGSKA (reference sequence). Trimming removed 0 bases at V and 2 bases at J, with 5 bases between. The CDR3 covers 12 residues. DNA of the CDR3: TGCAGTGCTAGAGATCGTCCCTACGAGCAGTACTTC. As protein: CSARDRPYEQYF.

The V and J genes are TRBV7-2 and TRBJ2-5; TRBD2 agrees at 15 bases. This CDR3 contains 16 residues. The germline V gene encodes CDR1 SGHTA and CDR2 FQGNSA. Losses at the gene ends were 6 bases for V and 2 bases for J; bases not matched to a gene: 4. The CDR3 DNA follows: TGTGCCAGCAGTCGGACTAGCGGGGGGGCTCAAGAGACCCAGTACTTC. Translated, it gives CASSRTSGGAQETQYF.

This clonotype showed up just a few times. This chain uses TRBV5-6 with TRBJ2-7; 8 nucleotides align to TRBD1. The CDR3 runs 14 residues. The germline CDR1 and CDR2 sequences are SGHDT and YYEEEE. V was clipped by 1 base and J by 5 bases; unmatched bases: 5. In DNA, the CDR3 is TGTGCCAGCAGCTTGACAGGGGGTACCGACGAGCAGTACTTC. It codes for CASSLTGGTDEQYF. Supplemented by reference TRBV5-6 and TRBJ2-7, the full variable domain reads DAGVTQSPTHLIKTRGQQVTLRCSPKSGHDTVSWYQQALGQGPQFIFQYYEEEERQRGNFPDRFSGHQFPNYSSELNVNALLLGDSALYLCASSLTGGTDEQYFGPGTRLTVT.

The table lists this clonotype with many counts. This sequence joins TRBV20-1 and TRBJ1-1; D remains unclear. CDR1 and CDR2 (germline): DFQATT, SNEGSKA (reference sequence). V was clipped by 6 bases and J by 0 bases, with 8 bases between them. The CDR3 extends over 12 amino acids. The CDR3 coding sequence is TGCAGTGCCGGACCCATGAACACTGAAGCTTTCTTT. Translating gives CSAGPMNTEAFF.

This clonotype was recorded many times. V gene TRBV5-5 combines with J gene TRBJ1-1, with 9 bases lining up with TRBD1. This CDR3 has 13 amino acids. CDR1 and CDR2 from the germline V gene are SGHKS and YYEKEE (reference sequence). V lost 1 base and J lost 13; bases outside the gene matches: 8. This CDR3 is CASSLPGTGSGFF. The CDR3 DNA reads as TGTGCCAGCAGCTTGCCCGGGACAGGGAGTGGTTTCTTT.

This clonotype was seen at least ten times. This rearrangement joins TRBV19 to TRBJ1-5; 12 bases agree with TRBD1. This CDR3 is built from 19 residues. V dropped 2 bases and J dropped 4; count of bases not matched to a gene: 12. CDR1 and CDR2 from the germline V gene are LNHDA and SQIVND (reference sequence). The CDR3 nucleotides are TGTGCCAGTAGTATACTCCCCCCGGGACAGGGGGCGGGGAATCAGCCCCAGCATTTT. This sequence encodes CASSILPPGQGAGNQPQHF.

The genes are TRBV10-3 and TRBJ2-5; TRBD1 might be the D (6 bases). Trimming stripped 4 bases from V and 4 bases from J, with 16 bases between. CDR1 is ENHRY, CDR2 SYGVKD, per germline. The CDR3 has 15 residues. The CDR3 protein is CAISAAETGIETQYF. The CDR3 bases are TGTGCCATCAGTGCTGCAGAAACAGGGATAGAGACCCAGTACTTC.

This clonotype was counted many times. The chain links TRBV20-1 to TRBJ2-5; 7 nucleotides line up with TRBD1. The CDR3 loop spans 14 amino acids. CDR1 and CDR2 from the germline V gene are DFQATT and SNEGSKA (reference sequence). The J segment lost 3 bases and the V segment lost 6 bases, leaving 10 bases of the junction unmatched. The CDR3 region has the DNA TGCAGTGCCCCGGGACAGCGCCTAGAAGAGACCCAGTACTTC. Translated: CSAPGQRLEETQYF.

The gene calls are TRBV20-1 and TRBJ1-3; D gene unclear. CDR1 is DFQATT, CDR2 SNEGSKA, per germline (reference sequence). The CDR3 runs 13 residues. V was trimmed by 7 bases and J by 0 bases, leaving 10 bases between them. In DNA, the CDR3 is TGCAGTGTCACGGATCCCTCTGGAAACACCATATATTTT. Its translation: CSVTDPSGNTIYF.

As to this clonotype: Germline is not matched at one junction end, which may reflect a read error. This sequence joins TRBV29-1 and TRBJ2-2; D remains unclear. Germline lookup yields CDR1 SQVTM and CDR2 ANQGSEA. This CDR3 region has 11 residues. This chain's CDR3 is CSYDWTSEQFF. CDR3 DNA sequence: TGCAGCTATGACTGGACGTCGGAGCAGTTTTTT.

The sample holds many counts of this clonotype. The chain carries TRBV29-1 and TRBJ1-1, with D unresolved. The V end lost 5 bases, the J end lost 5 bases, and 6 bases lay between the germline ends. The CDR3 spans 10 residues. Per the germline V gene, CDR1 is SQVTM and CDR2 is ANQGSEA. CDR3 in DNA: TGCAGCGTTTTCGGAACTGAAGCTTTCTTT. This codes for CSVFGTEAFF.

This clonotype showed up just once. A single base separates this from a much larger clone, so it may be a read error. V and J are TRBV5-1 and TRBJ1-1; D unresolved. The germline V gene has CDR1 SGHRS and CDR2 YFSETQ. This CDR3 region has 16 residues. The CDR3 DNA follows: TGTGCCAGCAGCCCCGAGCGGCGAGGTGAGGTCACTGAAGCTTTCTTT. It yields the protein CASSPERRGEVTEAFF. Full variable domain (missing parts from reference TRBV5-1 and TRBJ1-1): KAGVTQTPRYLIKTRGQQVTLSCSPISGHRSVSWYQQTPGQGLQFLFEYFSETQRNKGNFPGRFSGRQFSNSRSEMNVSTLELGDSALYLCASSPERRGEVTEAFFGQGTRLTVV.

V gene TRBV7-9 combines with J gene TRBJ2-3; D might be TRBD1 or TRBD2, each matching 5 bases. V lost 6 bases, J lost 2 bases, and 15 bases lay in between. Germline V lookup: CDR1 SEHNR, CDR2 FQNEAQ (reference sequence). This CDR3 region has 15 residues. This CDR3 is CASRRTGHHTDTQYF. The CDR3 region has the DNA TGTGCCAGCAGGAGGACTGGACACCACACAGATACGCAGTATTTT.

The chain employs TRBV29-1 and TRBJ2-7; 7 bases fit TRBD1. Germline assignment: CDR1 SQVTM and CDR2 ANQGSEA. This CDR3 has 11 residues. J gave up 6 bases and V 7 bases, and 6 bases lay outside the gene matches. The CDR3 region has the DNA TGCAGCGCAGGACAGGCCAGCGAGCAGTACTTC. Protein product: CSAGQASEQYF.

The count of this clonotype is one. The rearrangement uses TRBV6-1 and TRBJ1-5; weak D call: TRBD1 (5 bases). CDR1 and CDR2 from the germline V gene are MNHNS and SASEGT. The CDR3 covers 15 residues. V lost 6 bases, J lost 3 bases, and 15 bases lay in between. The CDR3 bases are TGTGCCAGCAGGGCACGGGGAGGGGACAATCAGCCCCAGCATTTT. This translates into CASRARGGDNQPQHF.

The CDR3 here is CASTRGRKDYEQYF. In nucleotides, the CDR3 is TGTGCCAGCACAAGGGGGCGTAAAGATTACGAGCAGTACTTC. The V and J genes are TRBV2 and TRBJ2-7, with 7 bases that match TRBD1. J lost 4 bases, V lost 7 bases, and 10 bases had no gene match. CDR3 size: 14 residues. CDR1 SNHLY and CDR2 FYNNEI come from the germline V gene. Complete variable domain (other parts from reference TRBV2 and TRBJ2-7): EPEVTQTPSHQVTQMGQEVILRCVPISNHLYFYWYRQILGQKVEFLVSFYNNEISEKSEIFDDQFSVERPDGSNFTLKIRSTKLEDSAMYFCASTRGRKDYEQYFGPGTRLTVT.

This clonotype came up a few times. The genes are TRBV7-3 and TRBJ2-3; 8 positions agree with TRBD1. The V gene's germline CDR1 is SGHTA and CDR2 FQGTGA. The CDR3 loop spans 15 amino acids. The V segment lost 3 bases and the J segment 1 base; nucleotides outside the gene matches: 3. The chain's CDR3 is CASSFGQGGTDTQYF. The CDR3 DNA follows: TGTGCCAGCAGCTTTGGACAGGGTGGCACAGATACGCAGTATTTT.

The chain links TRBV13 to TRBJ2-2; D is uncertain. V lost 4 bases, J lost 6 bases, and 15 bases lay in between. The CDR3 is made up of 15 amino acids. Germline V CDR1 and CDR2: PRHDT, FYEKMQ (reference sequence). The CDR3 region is CASSSQNDPSGELFF. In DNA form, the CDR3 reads TGTGCCAGCAGCTCCCAAAACGACCCCTCCGGGGAGCTGTTTTTT.

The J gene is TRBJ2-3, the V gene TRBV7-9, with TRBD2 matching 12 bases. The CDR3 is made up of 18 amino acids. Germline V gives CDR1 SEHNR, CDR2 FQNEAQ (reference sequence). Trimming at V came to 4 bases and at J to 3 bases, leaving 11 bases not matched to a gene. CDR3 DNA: TGTGCCAGCAGCTCGATCCGGACTAGCGGGGTCAATACAGATACGCAGTATTTT. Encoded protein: CASSSIRTSGVNTDTQYF.

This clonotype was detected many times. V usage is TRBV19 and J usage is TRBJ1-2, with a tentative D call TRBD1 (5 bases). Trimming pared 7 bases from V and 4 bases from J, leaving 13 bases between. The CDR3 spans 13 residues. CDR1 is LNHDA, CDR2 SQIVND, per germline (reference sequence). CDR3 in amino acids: CASNLGQPYGYTF. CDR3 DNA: TGTGCCAGTAACCTGGGGCAGCCCTATGGCTACACCTTC. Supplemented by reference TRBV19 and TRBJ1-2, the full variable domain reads DGGITQSPKYLFRKEGQNVTLSCEQNLNHDAMYWYRQDPGQGLRLIYYSQIVNDFQKGDIAEGYSVSREKKESFPLTVTSAQKNPTAFYLCASNLGQPYGYTFGSGTRLTVV.